This T cell receptor beta chain is drawn from a study of blood T cell repertoires in COVID-19. Across the whole study: PBMCs, B-cell-depleted T cells, or T cells provided the cDNA or gDNA that made up the material.

Profiling relied on immunoSEQ multiplex PCR, and the TCRdb table lists in-frame clones only, not all of them. The table lists 65,000 to 85,000 clones, around nine tenths of them singletons. With 2 bases removed from V and 7 bases from J, the gap between germline ends came to 18 bases. This CDR3 comprises 17 residues. CDR1 and CDR2 from the germline V gene are MNHNS and SASEGT. The source is an elderly man with COVID-19, enrolled during active disease. The specimen was peripheral blood. This rearrangement joins TRBV6-1 to TRBJ1-6; D possibly corresponds to TRBD1 (5 bases). For the CDR3, the DNA is TGTGCCAGCAGTGAATCTGAGGGGCGCCGGGGGAATTCACCCCTCCACTTT. This sequence encodes CASSESEGRRGNSPLHF.